A selection of T cell receptor beta chains follows, all from one sample in a study of PD-L1 blockade in urothelial cancer. Assay: immunoSEQ multiplex PCR; the TCRdb copy retains only in-frame clones and omits some. The data hold 65,000 to 90,000 clones, with roughly 84% observed a single time. Material: PBMCs, obtained around atezolizumab (anti-PD-L1) treatment. These receptors were obtained from a woman in her 70s with urothelial cancer. Each CDR3 is given with its conserved first and last residue. Fields, in order: CDR3 protein, CDR3 DNA, V gene, J gene, clone size, D gene. A D gene is named only where the DNA matches it firmly. Size is stated for part of the rows, as once, few or many counts, or as a class when the clone is expanded.

CASRTGISGYTF,TGTGCCAGTAGGACAGGGATCAGTGGCTACACCTTC,TRBV19,TRBJ1-2,.,TRBD1
CASSLTSGGISYEQYF,TGCGCCAGCAGCTTGACTAGCGGGGGGATCTCCTACGAGCAGTACTTC,TRBV5-1,TRBJ2-7,.,TRBD2
CASSDTLANTEAFF,TGTGCCAGCAGCGACACACTAGCGAACACTGAAGCTTTCTTT,TRBV9,TRBJ1-1,.,.
CASSTPGTNTGELFF,TGTGCCAGTAGTACCCCCGGGACGAACACCGGGGAGCTGTTTTTT,TRBV19,TRBJ2-2,.,.
CASSQFPGHYNSPLHF,TGTGCCAGCAGCCAATTTCCGGGACACTATAATTCACCCCTCCACTTT,TRBV14,TRBJ1-6,few,.
CASRPAGTTSGANVLTF,TGTGCCAGCAGACCGGCCGGGACAACCTCTGGGGCCAACGTCCTGACTTTC,TRBV7-2,TRBJ2-6,.,.
CASSLVGQSTDTQYF,TGCGCCAGCAGCTTGGTTGGGCAGAGCACAGATACGCAGTATTTT,TRBV5-1,TRBJ2-3,.,.
CASSLQGQSQETQYF,TGTGCCAGCAGTCTGCAGGGACAGTCACAAGAGACCCAGTACTTC,TRBV27,TRBJ2-5,.,TRBD1
CASRPGGATNEKLFF,TGTGCCAGCAGGCCGGGGGGGGCAACTAATGAAAAACTGTTTTTT,TRBV27,TRBJ1-4,.,.
CASSVAGAYTGELFF,TGTGCCAGCAGTGTAGCGGGGGCGTACACCGGGGAGCTGTTTTTT,TRBV2,TRBJ2-2,once,TRBD2
CASSPKDRPNEQFF,TGTGCCAGCAGTCCAAAAGACAGGCCAAATGAGCAGTTCTTC,TRBV28,TRBJ2-1,few,.
CASSKDRYTDTQYF,TGCGCCAGCAGTAAGGACAGGTACACAGATACGCAGTATTTT,TRBV10-2,TRBJ2-3,.,TRBD1
CSVGVTGDRGKGGYTF,TGCAGCGTTGGAGTTACGGGGGACAGGGGGAAAGGGGGCTACACCTTC,TRBV29-1,TRBJ1-2,.,TRBD1
CASSWAQETQYF,TGCGCCAGCAGCTGGGCTCAAGAGACCCAGTACTTC,TRBV5-1,TRBJ2-5,.,.
CASSLPSGTASEQYF,TGCGCCAGCAGCCTGCCCTCCGGGACAGCAAGCGAGCAGTACTTC,TRBV5-1,TRBJ2-7,.,TRBD1
CASSVVGQGAGEQFF,TGTGCCAGCAGCGTAGTAGGACAGGGGGCAGGTGAGCAGTTCTTC,TRBV9,TRBJ2-1,once,TRBD1
CASSITAQTSRSPLHF,TGTGCCAGTAGTATAACGGCGCAGACCTCTAGGTCACCCCTCCACTTT,TRBV19,TRBJ1-6,.,.
CASSLATSGNEQFF,TGCGCCAGCAGCTTGGCGACTAGCGGGAATGAGCAGTTCTTC,TRBV5-1,TRBJ2-1,few,TRBD2
CASSLDPGQETQYF,TGTGCCAGCAGCTTGGATCCCGGGCAAGAGACCCAGTACTTC,TRBV7-2,TRBJ2-5,.,.
CASSLAAGGTTDTQYF,TGTGCCAGCAGCTTAGCTGCGGGAGGGACCACAGATACGCAGTATTTT,TRBV7-9,TRBJ2-3,.,TRBD2
CASSLGRGRISADTQYF,TGTGCCAGCAGCTTAGGCAGGGGGCGAATATCCGCAGATACGCAGTATTTT,TRBV13,TRBJ2-3,.,TRBD1
CASSYPGGSPLHF,TGTGCCAGCAGTTACCCCGGGGGTTCCCCTCTCCACTTT,TRBV6-5,TRBJ1-6,.,.
CASSLAGYNEQFF,TGTGCCAGCAGCCTAGCGGGATACAATGAGCAGTTCTTC,TRBV11-3,TRBJ2-1,.,TRBD2
CASSLVRVSSNQPQHF,TGTGCCAGCAGCTTAGTTCGGGTAAGCAGCAATCAGCCCCAGCATTTT,TRBV7-8,TRBJ1-5,.,.
CSASRSYEQYF,TGCAGTGCTAGCCGGTCCTACGAGCAGTACTTC,TRBV20-1,TRBJ2-7,.,.
CASSSRGNTEAFF,TGTGCCAGCAGTTCCAGGGGGAACACTGAAGCTTTCTTT,TRBV6-1,TRBJ1-1,.,.
CASSPRRGYGYTF,TGTGCCAGCAGCCCTCGTCGCGGCTATGGCTACACCTTC,TRBV5-6,TRBJ1-2,once,.
CASSLTGVTGELFF,TGTGCCAGCAGCTTAACAGGGGTGACCGGGGAGCTGTTTTTT,TRBV7-3,TRBJ2-2,.,.
CASRFRSNEQFF,TGTGCCAGCAGATTCCGCAGCAATGAGCAGTTCTTC,TRBV21-1,TRBJ2-1,.,.